This T cell receptor (beta chain) was sequenced during a study of T-cell memory formation after mild COVID-19. Study observations and caveats: Clones that contracted from day 15 to 85 were balanced CD4/CD8, while later expanders leaned CD4+. Some clones that responded turned up in pre-infection memory, which suggests that cross-reactive memory joined in. Contracting CD4+ clones were located mainly in CM and EM, and CD8+ clones in EMRA.

CDR1 is SGHTA, CDR2 FQGTGA, per germline. This CDR3 has 18 residues. The ends lost 4 bases at V and 6 bases at J; junction bases unmatched: 16. Regarding this clonotype: Its antigen remains unidentified.

UMIs and sample barcodes were carried by the TCR alpha and TCR beta cDNA libraries that 5'RACE produced using constant-segment primers. TCRdb used MiXCR to reprocess the 5' RACE reads, holding one entry per CDR3 protein. In the table there are 180,000 or so distinct CDR3 sequences, approximately 16% of which are singletons. The chain uses TRBV7-3 and TRBJ2-1; 9 bases agree with TRBD2. This receptor was identified in an adult woman who had mild COVID-19 (a few samples of this study predate the infection). Cell type and time point are not known. The source material was PBMCs or a T cell subset sorted from them (not recorded which). The CDR3 DNA reads as TGTGCCAGCAGCTCCCCTAGCGGGACTAGCAGAGAGGGCAATGAGCAGTTCTTC. As protein: CASSSPSGTSREGNEQFF.